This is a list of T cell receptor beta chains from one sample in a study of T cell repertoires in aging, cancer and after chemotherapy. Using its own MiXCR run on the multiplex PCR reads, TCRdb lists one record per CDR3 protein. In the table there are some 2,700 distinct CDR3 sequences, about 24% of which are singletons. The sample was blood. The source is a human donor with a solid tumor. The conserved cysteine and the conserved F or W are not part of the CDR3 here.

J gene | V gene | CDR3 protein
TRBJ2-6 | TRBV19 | ASSQKGSGANVLT
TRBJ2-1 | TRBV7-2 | ASSPDPNSYNEQF
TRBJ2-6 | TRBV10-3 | AISPRGTGESGANVLT
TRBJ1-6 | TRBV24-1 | ATSSGEFNSPLH
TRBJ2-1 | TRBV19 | ASSPWGGGTGHNEQF
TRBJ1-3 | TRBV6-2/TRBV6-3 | VSSYPGQGSSSGNTIY
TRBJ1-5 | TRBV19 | AADAGTGSYSNQPQH
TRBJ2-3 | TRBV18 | ASSLGPSTDTQY
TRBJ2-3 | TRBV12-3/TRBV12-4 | ASRLAGGRADTQY
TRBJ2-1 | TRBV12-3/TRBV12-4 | ASTGQASYNEQF
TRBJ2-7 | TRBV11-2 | ASSLDSGLDYEQY
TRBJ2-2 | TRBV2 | ASREGINTGELF
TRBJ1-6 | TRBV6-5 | ASKRGYNSPLH
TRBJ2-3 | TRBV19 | ASSAVDPAGSDTQY
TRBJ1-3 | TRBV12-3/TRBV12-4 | ASSFAGFSGNTIY
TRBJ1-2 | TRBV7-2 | ASSLTGGSTNYGYT
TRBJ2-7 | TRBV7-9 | ASSPRTGPWEQY
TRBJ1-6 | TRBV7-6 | ASSPGLGHSPLH
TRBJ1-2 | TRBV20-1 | SALPVLFGYT
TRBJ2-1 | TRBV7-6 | ASSQRAGASGDEQF
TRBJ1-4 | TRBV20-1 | SAREGSKVEKLF
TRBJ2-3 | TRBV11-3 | ASSFSGEADTQY
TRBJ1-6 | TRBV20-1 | SAPGQGNSPLH
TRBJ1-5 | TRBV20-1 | SATGTGSVYSNQPQH
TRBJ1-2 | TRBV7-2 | ASSLLVNLNYGYT
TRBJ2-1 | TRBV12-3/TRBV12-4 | ASSLSADTYSSYNEQF
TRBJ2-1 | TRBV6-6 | ASSPTSGGARQF
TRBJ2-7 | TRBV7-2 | ASTPARGTYEQY
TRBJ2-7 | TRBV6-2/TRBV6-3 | ASKLDRVLYEQY
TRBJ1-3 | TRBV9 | ASSVGTGGNSGNTIY
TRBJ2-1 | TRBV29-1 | SVDRLAGYNEQF
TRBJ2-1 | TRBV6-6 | ASSKGLRSYNEQF
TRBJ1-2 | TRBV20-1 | SARTPTGRYGYT
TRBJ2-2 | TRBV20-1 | SAGGLGGRARTGELF
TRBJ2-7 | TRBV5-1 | ASSPTGSPYEQY
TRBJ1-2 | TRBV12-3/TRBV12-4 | ASSPGFYGYT
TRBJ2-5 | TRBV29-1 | SVGPTGSEETQY
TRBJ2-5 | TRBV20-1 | SAISSPPETQY
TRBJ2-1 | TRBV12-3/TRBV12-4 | ASKLGRGPSYNEQF
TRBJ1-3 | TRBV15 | ATSRDPYRPGNTIY
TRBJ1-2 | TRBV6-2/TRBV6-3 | ASTTLNYGYT
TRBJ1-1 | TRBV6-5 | ASSYGDGEAF
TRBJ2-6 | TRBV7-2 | ASSSVHSGANVLT
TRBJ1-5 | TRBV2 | ASSEEASGNQPQH
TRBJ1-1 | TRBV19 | ASSIQDSNTEAF